The rows below give T cell receptor beta chains drawn from one sample of a study of blood T cells in healthy people across ages. TCRdb fed the 5' RACE reads into MiXCR, producing one record per CDR3 protein. The table lists hundreds of thousands of distinct CDR3 sequences, about 55% of them singletons. The sequenced sample consisted of blood. Receptors were obtained from a man older than 75 in good health. The CDR3 runs from the conserved cysteine through the conserved F or W. The D gene is left open where the match is weak. Expanded clones are given a class, and other clones once, few, many or no size at all.

cdr3_aa,cdr3_nt,clone_size,v_call,j_call,cdr3_length,d_call
CASSIHRETQYF,TGTGCCAGCAGTATCCACCGGGAGACCCAGTACTTC,.,TRBV6-2/TRBV6-3,TRBJ2-5,12,.
CASSLRLGVVHEQYF,TGTGCCAGCAGCTTAAGGTTAGGGGTTGTCCACGAGCAGTACTTC,.,TRBV11-2,TRBJ2-7,15,.
CSARGASYQETQYF,TGCAGTGCTAGAGGGGCCTCTTACCAAGAGACCCAGTACTTC,few,TRBV20-1,TRBJ2-5,14,.
CASSYKETGIAYGYTF,TGTGCCAGCAGTTACAAGGAAACAGGGATCGCCTACGGCTACACCTTC,.,TRBV6-6,TRBJ1-2,16,.
CASAMAGLGTGELFF,TGTGCCAGCGCAATGGCAGGGCTAGGTACCGGGGAGCTGTTTTTT,.,TRBV2,TRBJ2-2,15,.
CSVENARQGGGYTF,TGCAGCGTTGAGAACGCTCGACAGGGTGGCGGCTACACCTTC,.,TRBV29-1,TRBJ1-2,14,TRBD1
CASSAEGVGTDTQYF,TGTGCCAGCAGCGCCGAAGGGGTCGGCACAGATACGCAGTATTTT,once,TRBV2,TRBJ2-3,15,.
CASSDSSQRDTQYF,TGTGCCAGCAGTGACTCCTCTCAAAGGGATACGCAGTATTTT,.,TRBV6-4,TRBJ2-3,14,.
CSVEHQGERGYF,TGCAGCGTTGAACACCAGGGGGAACGGGGGTATTTT,few,TRBV29-1,TRBJ2-3,12,TRBD1
CASSFPAGGNIQYF,TGTGCCAGCAGTTTCCCTGCGGGAGGAAACATTCAGTACTTC,.,TRBV28,TRBJ2-4,14,TRBD2
CAGSFGDYPNNEQFF,TGTGCCGGCAGCTTCGGAGACTACCCTAACAATGAGCAGTTCTTC,.,TRBV5-6,TRBJ2-1,15,.
CSVEEGGQGAYF,TGCAGCGTTGAAGAGGGGGGCCAGGGCGCGTATTTT,many,TRBV29-1,TRBJ2-3,12,.
CASSPRPWGEQYF,TGTGCCAGCAGTCCCCGTCCCTGGGGCGAGCAGTACTTC,few,TRBV12-3/TRBV12-4,TRBJ2-7,13,.
CSVARGFVDTQYF,TGCAGCGTTGCCAGGGGGTTCGTAGATACGCAGTATTTT,once,TRBV29-1,TRBJ2-3,13,TRBD1
CASSLAIVAGNNEQFF,TGTGCCAGCAGCTTAGCTATTGTAGCGGGAAACAATGAGCAGTTCTTC,.,TRBV7-2,TRBJ2-1,16,TRBD2
CASTPTGTGIQETQYF,TGTGCCAGCACCCCAACCGGGACAGGGATCCAAGAGACCCAGTACTTC,few,TRBV28,TRBJ2-5,16,TRBD1
CASSLAAGFVYGYTF,TGTGCCAGCAGCCTCGCGGCAGGGTTTGTCTATGGCTACACCTTC,.,TRBV7-2,TRBJ1-2,15,.
CASSLAGQRSYEQYF,TGCGCCAGCAGCTTGGCGGGACAGCGTTCCTACGAGCAGTACTTC,many,TRBV5-1,TRBJ2-7,15,TRBD1
CASTAGTGGYQPQHF,TGTGCCAGCACCGCCGGGACAGGGGGTTATCAGCCCCAGCATTTT,few,TRBV6-6,TRBJ1-5,15,TRBD1
CASSSFSDNNEQFF,TGTGCCAGCAGCTCGTTCAGCGATAACAATGAGCAGTTCTTC,.,TRBV11-2,TRBJ2-1,14,.
CASSFFGGPEYNSPLHF,TGTGCCAGCAGTTTCTTCGGGGGGCCAGAATATAATTCACCCCTCCACTTT,.,TRBV28,TRBJ1-6,17,.
CASSLKGGSNSYEQYF,TGCGCCAGCAGCTTGAAAGGCGGCAGCAACTCCTACGAGCAGTACTTC,many,TRBV5-1,TRBJ2-7,16,.
CASSKLPTGRSYEQYF,TGTGCCAGCTCAAAGTTACCGACAGGGAGAAGCTACGAGCAGTACTTC,.,TRBV18,TRBJ2-7,16,TRBD1
CASSALGGRANEQFF,TGTGCCAGCAGTGCGCTTGGGGGGAGGGCGAATGAGCAGTTCTTC,.,TRBV27,TRBJ2-1,15,TRBD2
CASSFQDFSSYEQYF,TGTGCCAGCAGCTTTCAGGACTTCAGCTCCTACGAGCAGTACTTC,.,TRBV5-6,TRBJ2-7,15,.
CSASVAGLSYEQYF,TGCAGTGCTAGTGTAGCGGGATTATCCTACGAGCAGTACTTC,few,TRBV20-1,TRBJ2-7,14,TRBD2
CASSSIRDAGGGYTF,TGCGCCAGCAGCTCCATCCGGGACGCTGGGGGCGGCTACACCTTC,.,TRBV4-1,TRBJ1-2,15,.
CASSQTEGEQYF,TGTGCCAGCAGCCAGACAGAAGGCGAGCAGTACTTC,.,TRBV3-1,TRBJ2-7,12,.
CASSDPLKNQPQHF,TGTGCCAGCAGTGACCCTCTCAAGAATCAGCCCCAGCATTTT,.,TRBV6-1,TRBJ1-5,14,.
CASSQGGGYQETQYF,TGTGCCAGCAGCCAAGGGGGGGGTTACCAAGAGACCCAGTACTTC,few,TRBV6-5,TRBJ2-5,15,.
CSVEGAGLLTDEQFF,TGCAGCGTTGAAGGTGCGGGACTTCTAACGGATGAGCAGTTCTTC,.,TRBV29-1,TRBJ2-1,15,.
CASRGQGAREKLFF,TGTGCCAGCAGGGGACAGGGGGCGCGTGAAAAACTGTTTTTT,once,TRBV2,TRBJ1-4,14,TRBD1
CASSLADRTATYEQYF,TGTGCCAGCAGCTTAGCCGATAGGACAGCCACCTACGAGCAGTACTTC,.,TRBV7-8,TRBJ2-7,16,.
CSVEISYEQYF,TGCAGCGTTGAAATCTCCTACGAGCAGTACTTC,many,TRBV29-1,TRBJ2-7,11,.
CSSSGGTNTEAFF,TGCAGCTCCTCGGGGGGGACGAACACTGAAGCTTTCTTT,.,TRBV29-1,TRBJ1-1,13,.
CASSQAPLGEAFF,TGTGCCAGCAGCCAAGCTCCTCTGGGTGAAGCTTTCTTT,few,TRBV3-1,TRBJ1-1,13,.
CASSSGESGSPLHF,TGTGCCAGCAGCTCCGGGGAATCTGGTTCACCCCTCCACTTT,.,TRBV5-4,TRBJ1-6,14,.
CASSFPPTDTQYF,TGTGCCAGCAGCTTCCCCCCCACAGATACGCAGTATTTT,few,TRBV7-9,TRBJ2-3,13,.
CASSWQGSGANVLTF,TGTGCCAGCAGCTGGCAGGGGTCTGGGGCCAACGTCCTGACTTTC,.,TRBV5-6,TRBJ2-6,15,.
CASSVSGNTQYF,TGTGCCAGCAGTGTAAGCGGAAATACGCAGTATTTT,many,TRBV25-1,TRBJ2-3,12,.
CASSMIWGASNEQYF,TGTGCCAGCAGCATGATATGGGGGGCCAGCAATGAGCAGTACTTC,.,TRBV7-2,TRBJ2-5,15,.
CASSDLGTGGEQYF,TGTGCCAGCAGTGACCTGGGGACAGGGGGAGAGCAGTACTTC,few,TRBV6-1,TRBJ2-4,14,TRBD1
CSVVRPEKLFF,TGCAGTGTGGTGCGGCCCGAAAAACTGTTTTTT,.,TRBV20-1,TRBJ1-4,11,.
CASSVGGHGSYEQYF,TGTGCCAGCAGCGTTGGCGGCCATGGCTCCTACGAGCAGTACTTC,few,TRBV9,TRBJ2-7,15,.
CASSFPGGYTEAFF,TGTGCCAGCAGTTTCCCCGGGGGGTACACTGAAGCTTTCTTT,.,TRBV28,TRBJ1-1,14,.
CASSALAGEGGDEQFF,TGTGCCAGCAGCGCCCTAGCGGGAGAGGGTGGGGATGAGCAGTTCTTC,few,TRBV9,TRBJ2-1,16,TRBD2
CASRYTAAYEQYF,TGTGCCAGCAGATACACAGCAGCCTACGAGCAGTACTTC,.,TRBV5-5,TRBJ2-7,13,.
CASSPFPSTDTQYF,TGTGCCAGCAGCCCTTTTCCGAGCACAGATACGCAGTATTTT,few,TRBV7-9,TRBJ2-3,14,.